The clone carrying this T cell receptor beta chain has more than one count but fewer than ten. Its specificity is not known. This CDR3 spans 14 amino acids. V lost 2 bases, J lost 7 bases, and 14 bases lay in between. In germline, CDR1 is ENHRY, CDR2 SYGVKD. This sample was taken from a study of blood T cells in healthy people across ages. Study information: Template switching retrieved approximately one barcoded beta molecule for each two T cells. General study results and limits: Per million T cells, TCR beta diversity dropped roughly linearly as age increased. Fewer expanded clones and more diversity marked long-lived versus aged donors.

The second PCR ran roughly 6 to 12 cycles with a sample-barcoded 5' primer and J-beta primers. TCRdb reprocessed the 5' RACE reads via MiXCR and lists one record per CDR3 protein. This sample yields around 1,000,000 distinct CDR3 sequences, of which 20% to 25% are seen a single time; around 0.75% belongs to the top ten. The sample was also linked to a second study, of T cells of mothers and their children. This second study notes: In the second PCR, M1S primer introduced barcodes and 2-4 random bases.

Material: blood. The sequence came from a girl aged 2 to 10 in good health. This chain connects TRBV10-3 to TRBJ2-5; D is undetermined. The CDR3 is CAISELADQRTQYF. CDR3 coding DNA: TGTGCCATCAGTGAGCTGGCGGACCAAAGGACCCAGTACTTC.